The T cell receptor beta chain under discussion was sequenced for a study of response to subunit inactivated influenza vaccine. The sample holds many counts of this clonotype. Germline V gene data show CDR1 as SGHTA and CDR2 as FQGNSA. This CDR3 has 15 residues. V lost 5 bases, J lost 0 bases, and 10 bases lay in between. TCRdb recomputed calls from the RT-PCR reads with MiXCR, one row per CDR3 protein. The sample holds about 540,000 distinct CDR3 sequences, less than 25% seen once. These data also formed part of another study, on T cells expressing NK-cell markers. That paper notes: It was by 5'RACE template switching with UMIs that TCR beta cDNA was made. One of eight sequenced donors was HCMV-seronegative; the other seven were seropositive. In about six donors, dominant CD3+CD56+NKG2C+ clonotypes ranked among the top 10 CD8+ clonotypes. Where a handful of donors were concerned, these clonotypes also led the CD3+CD56-NKG2C+ fraction.

This TCR was sampled from a man over 45 who received an inactivated influenza vaccine. The chain links TRBV7-2 to TRBJ1-4, with TRBD1 as a possible D gene (6 bases). The material sequenced was CD4+ T cells sorted from PBMCs, taken about 13 days after vaccination. The CDR3 loop reads CASSPWTATNEKLFF. The CDR3 region has the DNA TGTGCCAGCAGCCCGTGGACAGCAACTAATGAAAAACTGTTTTTT.